The subject of this entry is one T cell receptor beta chain. The record originates from a study of cytomegalovirus exposure and HLA in healthy donors. The PCR contained 60 Vbeta and 13 Jbeta primers. TCRdb's copy holds only in-frame clones and misses some; the assay was immunoSEQ multiplex PCR. The sample has roughly 190,000 clones; roughly 87% are singletons. The trim removed 1 base at V and 4 bases at J, leaving 11 bases unmatched. This CDR3 comprises 18 residues. Germline assignment: CDR1 SGHNT and CDR2 YYREEE (reference sequence). The sample taken for sequencing was PBMCs. The source is a boy between 2 and 15 years old in good health and CMV-seronegative. The V gene is TRBV5-4, the J gene TRBJ2-2; 9 nucleotides align to TRBD1. CDR3 region: CASSLRGIGQGSTGELFF. CDR3 nucleotides: TGTGCCAGCAGCTTGAGGGGGATCGGACAGGGGTCCACCGGGGAGCTGTTTTTT.